One sample yielded the 4 T cell receptor beta chains listed below, sequenced in a study of T cells in localized non-small cell lung cancer. Clones were read by immunoSEQ multiplex PCR, and TCRdb kept only the in-frame ones, dropping some. The profile shows under 150,000 clones, 89% of them singletons. The sequenced sample was peripheral blood, obtained before any cancer treatment. The receptors stem from a female donor at least 60 years old with stage I lung adenocarcinoma.

The V call is TRBV28, the J call TRBJ2-7; 9 bases fit TRBD2. Per germline, CDR1 MDHEN and CDR2 SYDVKM. V lost 5 bases and J lost 3; bases outside the gene matches: 8. This CDR3 is built from 15 residues. DNA of the CDR3: TGTGCCAGCAGTGCATGGGGACTAGCTGTCTACGAGCAGTACTTC. Protein product: CASSAWGLAVYEQYF.

V and J are TRBV19 and TRBJ2-1, with 11 bases that match TRBD2. Trimming cost V 3 bases and J 7 bases; bases outside gene matches: 8. Germline V lookup: CDR1 LNHDA, CDR2 SQIVND (reference sequence). The CDR3 totals 16 residues. CDR3 in amino acids: CASSINWLAGGNEQFF. The CDR3 DNA reads TGTGCCAGTAGTATCAATTGGTTAGCGGGAGGGAATGAGCAGTTCTTC. Full variable domain (missing parts from reference TRBV19 and TRBJ2-1): DGGITQSPKYLFRKEGQNVTLSCEQNLNHDAMYWYRQDPGQGLRLIYYSQIVNDFQKGDIAEGYSVSREKKESFPLTVTSAQKNPTAFYLCASSINWLAGGNEQFFGPGTRLTVL.

The chain is built from TRBV11-2 and TRBJ2-2; 7 positions agree with TRBD2. This CDR3 is built from 16 residues. Germline trimming cut 0 bases from V and 5 bases from J; bases unmatched to any gene: 6. CDR1 SGHAT and CDR2 FQNNGV come from the germline V gene. CDR3 sequence (DNA): TGTGCCAGCAGCTTAGAGTCCGGGCGGGGGACCGGGGAGCTGTTTTTT. Its protein is CASSLESGRGTGELFF.

The chain has TRBV30 and TRBJ1-3; D is unresolved. The germline V gene has CDR1 GTSNPN and CDR2 SVGIG (reference sequence). Between the trimmed V and J ends, which lost 5 bases and 5 bases, there was a span of 13 bases. The CDR3 is 13 residues long. The CDR3 DNA reads TGTGCCTGGGGTGAGGGAAGGAGAAACACCATATATTTT. It specifies CAWGEGRRNTIYF.